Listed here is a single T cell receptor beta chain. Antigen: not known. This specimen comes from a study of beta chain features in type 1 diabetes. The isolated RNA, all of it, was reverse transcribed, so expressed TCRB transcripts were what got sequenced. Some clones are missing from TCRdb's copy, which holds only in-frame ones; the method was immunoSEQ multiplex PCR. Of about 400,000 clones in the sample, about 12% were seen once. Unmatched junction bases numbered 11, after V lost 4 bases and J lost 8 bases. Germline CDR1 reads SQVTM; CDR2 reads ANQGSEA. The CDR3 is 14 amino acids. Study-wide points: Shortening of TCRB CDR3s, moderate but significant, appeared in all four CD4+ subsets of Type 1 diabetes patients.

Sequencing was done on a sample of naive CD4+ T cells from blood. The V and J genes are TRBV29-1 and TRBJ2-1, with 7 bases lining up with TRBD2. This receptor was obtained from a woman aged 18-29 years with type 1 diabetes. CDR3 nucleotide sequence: TGCAGCGTTGGTTATCGACTAGCCCCGGATGAGCAGTTCTTC. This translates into CSVGYRLAPDEQFF.